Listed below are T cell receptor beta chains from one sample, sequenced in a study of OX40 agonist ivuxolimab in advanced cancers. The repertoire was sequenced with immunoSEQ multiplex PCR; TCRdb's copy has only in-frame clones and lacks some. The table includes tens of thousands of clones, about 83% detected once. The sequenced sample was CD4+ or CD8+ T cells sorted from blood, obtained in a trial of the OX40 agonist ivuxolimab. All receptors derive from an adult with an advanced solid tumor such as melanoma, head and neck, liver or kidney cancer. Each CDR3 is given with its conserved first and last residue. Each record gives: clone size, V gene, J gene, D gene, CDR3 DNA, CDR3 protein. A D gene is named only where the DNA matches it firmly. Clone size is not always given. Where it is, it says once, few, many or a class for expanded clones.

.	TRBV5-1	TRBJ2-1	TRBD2	TGCGCCAGCAGCTTGGGCAGCGGGAGGTCCTACAATGAGCAGTTCTTC	CASSLGSGRSYNEQFF
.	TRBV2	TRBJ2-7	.	TGTGCCAGCAGTAAACGGCAGACGGAAGGAGAGCAGTACTTC	CASSKRQTEGEQYF
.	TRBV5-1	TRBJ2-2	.	TGCGCCAGCAGCCCTGGGACGGGACTCACCGGGGAGCTGTTTTTT	CASSPGTGLTGELFF
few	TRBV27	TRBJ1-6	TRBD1	TGTGCCAGCAGTCGGGGGACAGGGGGTTTGAATTCACCCCTCCACTTT	CASSRGTGGLNSPLHF
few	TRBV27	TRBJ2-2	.	TGTGCCAGCAGTTTACAGGACGGATCGAACACCGGGGAGCTGTTTTTT	CASSLQDGSNTGELFF
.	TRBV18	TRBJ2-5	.	TGTGCCAGCTCCCGGGATAACAGGGAAGAGACCCAGTACTTC	CASSRDNREETQYF
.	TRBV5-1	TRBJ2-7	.	TGCGCCAGCAGCTTGGCAGGACAGCCTTCCTACGAGCAGTACTTC	CASSLAGQPSYEQYF
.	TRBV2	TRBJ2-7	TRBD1	TGTGCCAGCAGTCGGGACAGGTTGATGGGCGAGCAGTACTTC	CASSRDRLMGEQYF
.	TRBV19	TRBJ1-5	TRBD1	TGTGCCAGTAGTCCCGGGACAGGGGTTAGCAATCAGCCCCAGCATTTT	CASSPGTGVSNQPQHF
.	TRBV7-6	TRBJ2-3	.	TGTGCCAGCAGCTTAGTGGAGAGCACAGATACGCAGTATTTT	CASSLVESTDTQYF
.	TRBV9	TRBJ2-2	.	TGTGCCAGCAGCGGCAGGGACATCAACACCGGGGAGCTGTTTTTT	CASSGRDINTGELFF
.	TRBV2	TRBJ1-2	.	TGTGCCAGCAGTCTTTTGGGGGACTATGGCTACACCTTC	CASSLLGDYGYTF
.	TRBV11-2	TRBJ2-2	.	TGTGCCAGCAGCTCTAACGCAGGGATTGGCACCGGGGAGCTGTTTTTT	CASSSNAGIGTGELFF
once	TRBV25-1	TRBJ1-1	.	TGTGCCAGCAGTGGCCTCCGGGGGGGGAACACTGAAGCTTTCTTT	CASSGLRGGNTEAFF
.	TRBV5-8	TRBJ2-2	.	TGTGCCAGCAGATCGGGCGGTAACACCGGGGAGCTGTTTTTT	CASRSGGNTGELFF
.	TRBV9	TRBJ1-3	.	TGTGCCAGCAGCTCCCAGGCGCAGGGGCGGTCGTCTGGAAACACCATATATTTT	CASSSQAQGRSSGNTIYF
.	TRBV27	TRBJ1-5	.	TGTGCCAGCAGTCTGCAGGGAAGCAATCAGCCCCAGCATTTT	CASSLQGSNQPQHF
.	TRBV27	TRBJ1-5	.	TGTGCCAGCAGGTCTACAGCTAGTAATCAGCCCCAGCATTTT	CASRSTASNQPQHF
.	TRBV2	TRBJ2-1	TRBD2	TGTGCCAGCAGCCCTGGACTAGCCTACAATGAGCAGTTCTTC	CASSPGLAYNEQFF
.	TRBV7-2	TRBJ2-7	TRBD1	TGTGCCAGCAGCTTACCACCGGGACAGGGGGCTGAGAACGAGCAGTACTTC	CASSLPPGQGAENEQYF
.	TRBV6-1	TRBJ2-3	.	TGTGCCAGCAGCTCGACTAGAAATACAGATACGCAGTATTTT	CASSSTRNTDTQYF
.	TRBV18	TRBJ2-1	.	TGTGCCAGCTCGGCGACCTCCGGAACCCTTAGAAATGAGCAGTTCTTC	CASSATSGTLRNEQFF
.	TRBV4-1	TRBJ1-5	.	TGCGCCAGCAGCCAAGATCAATCGGCGTATAGCAATCAGCCCCAGCATTTT	CASSQDQSAYSNQPQHF
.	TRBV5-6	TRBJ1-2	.	TGTGCCAGCAGCAATAATCAGGGTTGGTATGGCTACACCTTC	CASSNNQGWYGYTF
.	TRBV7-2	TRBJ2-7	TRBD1	TGTGCCAGCAGCGGACAGGGGGGGAGGGAGCAGTACTTC	CASSGQGGREQYF
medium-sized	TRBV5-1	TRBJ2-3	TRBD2	TGCGCCAGCAGCTTTGGTCGTCTAGCGGGGGGCGCCGGTACAGATACGCAGTATTTT	CASSFGRLAGGAGTDTQYF
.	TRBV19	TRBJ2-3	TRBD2	TGTGCCAGTAGTGCCAATTTAGCGGGGGGGCCGACAGATACGCAGTATTTT	CASSANLAGGPTDTQYF